A single sample is the source of the 8 T cell receptor beta chains below, sequenced in a study of T cell repertoires in ileal Crohn's disease. Clones were sequenced by immunoSEQ multiplex PCR, and TCRdb holds only the in-frame ones, with some missing. This sample has some 27,000 clones, with around 77% found just once. The material sequenced was ileal tissue. These receptors all come from an adult with Crohn's disease.

The J gene is TRBJ2-2, the V gene TRBV11-3; 8 bases match TRBD1. The length of the CDR3 is 15 residues. V shed 4 bases, J shed 5 bases, and the junction held 6 bases outside the gene matches. The germline gives CDR1 SGHNT, CDR2 YENEEA. CDR3 in amino acids: CASSYATGGTGELFF. In DNA form, the CDR3 reads TGTGCCAGCAGCTATGCCACAGGGGGTACCGGGGAGCTGTTTTTT.

This clone showed up just once. The chain couples TRBV9 to TRBJ2-1, with 8 positions matching TRBD2. Germline lookup yields CDR1 SGDLS and CDR2 YYNGEE. CDR3 length equals 15 residues. Trimming removed 4 bases from V and 5 bases from J; junction bases left unmatched: 8. CDR3 nucleotide sequence: TGTGCCAGCAGCTCCTACGGGACTAGTGACAATGAGCAGTTCTTC. It translates to CASSSYGTSDNEQFF.

This chain links TRBV19 with TRBJ1-1; no clear D. Trimming left V 3 bases short and J 5 bases short, with 10 bases between. The CDR3 runs 13 residues. The germline gives CDR1 LNHDA, CDR2 SQIVND (reference sequence). The CDR3 protein is CASSITDGTEAFF. The CDR3 coding sequence is TGTGCCAGTAGTATTACAGACGGAACTGAAGCTTTCTTT.

This chain connects TRBV6-1 to TRBJ2-3; 9 bases agree with TRBD2. The junction had 5 bases not matched to a gene; V was cut back by 3 bases and J by 1 base. The CDR3 sequence is 16 residues long. Germline V gene sequence: CDR1 MNHNS, CDR2 SASEGT. CDR3 coding DNA: TGTGCCAGCAGTGAGAAGCGGGGGGCGCGCACAGATACGCAGTATTTT. Translation gives CASSEKRGARTDTQYF.

This chain connects TRBV7-3 to TRBJ2-7; a weak D match, TRBD1 (6 bases). This CDR3 has 13 residues. V shed 3 bases and J shed 2 bases, with 8 bases lying between them. Per germline, CDR1 SGHTA and CDR2 FQGTGA. The CDR3 loop is CASSLDSTYEQYF. CDR3 in DNA: TGTGCCAGCAGCTTGGACAGTACCTACGAGCAGTACTTC.

A word on this clone: Other nucleotide sequences from this sample produce the same CDR3. The chain joins TRBV6-4 to TRBJ2-1; D gene ambiguous. V shed 5 bases and J shed 0 bases, with 5 bases lying between them. This CDR3 is 13 amino acids long. Germline V gene data show CDR1 as MRHNA and CDR2 as SNTAGT. The CDR3 region is CASSLNSYNEQFF. CDR3 sequence (DNA): TGTGCCAGCAGTCTTAACTCCTACAATGAGCAGTTCTTC.

The J gene is TRBJ1-4, the V gene TRBV4-3, with TRBD1 as a possible D gene (5 bases). CDR1 and CDR2 (germline): LGHNA, YSLEER. This CDR3 comprises 16 residues. Trimming stripped 1 base from V and 7 bases from J, with 16 bases between. Here the CDR3 DNA reads TGCGCCAGCAGCCAAGCCTCCGTAGACAGCAGTGAAAAACTGTTTTTT. It is translated as CASSQASVDSSEKLFF.

The CDR3 DNA sequence: TGTGCCAGTAGTATCTTCGCGCAGGCACTCAATGAGCAGTTCTTC. Encoded protein: CASSIFAQALNEQFF. This chain uses TRBV19 with TRBJ2-1, with D unresolved. Between the trimmed V and J ends, which lost 3 bases and 6 bases, there was a span of 15 bases. The germline V gene encodes CDR1 LNHDA and CDR2 SQIVND (reference sequence). This CDR3 spans 15 amino acids.